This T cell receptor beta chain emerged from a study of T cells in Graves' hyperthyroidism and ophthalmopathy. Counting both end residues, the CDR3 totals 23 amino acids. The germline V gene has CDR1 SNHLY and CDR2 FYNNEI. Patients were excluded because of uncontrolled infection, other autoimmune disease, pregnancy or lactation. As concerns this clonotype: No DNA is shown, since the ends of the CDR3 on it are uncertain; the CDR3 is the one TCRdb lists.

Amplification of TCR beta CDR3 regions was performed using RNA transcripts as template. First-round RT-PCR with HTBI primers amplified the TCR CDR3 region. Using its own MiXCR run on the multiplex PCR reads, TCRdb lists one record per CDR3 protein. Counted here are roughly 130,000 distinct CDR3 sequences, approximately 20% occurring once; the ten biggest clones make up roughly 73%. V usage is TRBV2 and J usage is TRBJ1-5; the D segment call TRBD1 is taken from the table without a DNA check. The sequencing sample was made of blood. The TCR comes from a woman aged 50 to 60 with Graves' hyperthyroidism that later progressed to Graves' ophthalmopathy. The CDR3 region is CASTNQTSMYLCASRRDVQPQHF.